This T cell receptor (beta chain) was sequenced in a study of beta chain features in type 1 diabetes. In the case of this clone: Its antigen is as yet unknown.

Study-wide results and limits: In every one of the four CD4+ subsets, TCRB CDR3s were moderately but significantly shorter in Type 1 diabetes patients. Within the patient group, naive, central memory and Treg TCRB repertoires appeared more similar to each other than within healthy donors.

The authors reverse transcribed all of the isolated RNA, so sequencing captured expressed TCRB transcripts. TCRdb's copy holds only in-frame clones and misses some; the assay was immunoSEQ multiplex PCR. The sample holds about 350,000 clones, about 20% seen once. The CDR3 is 16 residues long. V lost 2 bases, J lost 1 base, and 16 bases lay in between. Germline V lookup: CDR1 SGDLS, CDR2 YYNGEE. One heparinised draw, averaging around 0.12 L, was taken per donor. Sorting produced populations that all topped 95% purity. The clonotype originates from a woman aged 18-30 years in good health. The rearrangement links TRBV9 to TRBJ2-7, with D possibly TRBD2 on 6 matching bases. The material sequenced was naive CD4+ T cells from blood. CDR3 sequence: CASSVGGGEPSYEQYF. The CDR3 DNA is TGTGCCAGCAGCGTTGGAGGCGGGGAGCCATCCTACGAGCAGTACTTC.